The present TCR beta chain was sequenced within a study of T cells in Graves' hyperthyroidism and ophthalmopathy. CDR1 is SEHNR and CDR2 is FQNEAQ in the germline V gene (reference sequence). The CDR3 runs 15 residues. V lost 1 base to trimming and J lost 1 base, with 8 bases between them. Authors of the study amplified TCR beta CDR3 regions from RNA transcripts. HTBI primers drove first-round RT-PCR of the TCR CDR3. One entry per CDR3 protein, called by TCRdb with MiXCR from the multiplex PCR reads. The profile covers some 720,000 distinct CDR3 sequences, with 16% appearing a single time and 8.4% taken by the ten largest. The table lists this clonotype with many counts.

This clonotype was sampled from a man younger than 30 with Graves' hyperthyroidism. The chain carries TRBV7-9 and TRBJ1-5; no definite D call. Sequenced: blood. The CDR3 here is CASSLGGRSNQPQHF. In nucleotides, the CDR3 is TGTGCCAGCAGCTTAGGAGGCCGGAGCAATCAGCCCCAGCATTTT.